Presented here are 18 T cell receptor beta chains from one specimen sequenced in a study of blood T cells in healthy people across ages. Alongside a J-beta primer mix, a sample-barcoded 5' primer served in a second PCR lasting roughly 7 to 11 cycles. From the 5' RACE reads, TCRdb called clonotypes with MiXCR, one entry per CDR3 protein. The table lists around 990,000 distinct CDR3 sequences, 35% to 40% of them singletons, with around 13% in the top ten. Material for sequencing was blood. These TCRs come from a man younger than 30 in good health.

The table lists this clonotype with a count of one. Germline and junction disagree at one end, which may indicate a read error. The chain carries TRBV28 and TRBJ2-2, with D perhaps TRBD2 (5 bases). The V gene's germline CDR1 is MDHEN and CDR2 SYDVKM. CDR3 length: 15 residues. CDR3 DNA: TGTGCCAGCAGTGACCGGGATATAAACATCGGGGAGCTGTTTTTT. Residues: CASSDRDINIGELFF. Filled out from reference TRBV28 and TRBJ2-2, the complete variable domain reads DVKVTQSSRYLVKRTGEKVFLECVQDMDHENMFWYRQDPGLGLRLIYFSYDVKMKEKGDIPEGYSVSREKKERFSLILESASTNQTSMYLCASSDRDINIGELFFGEGSRLTVL.

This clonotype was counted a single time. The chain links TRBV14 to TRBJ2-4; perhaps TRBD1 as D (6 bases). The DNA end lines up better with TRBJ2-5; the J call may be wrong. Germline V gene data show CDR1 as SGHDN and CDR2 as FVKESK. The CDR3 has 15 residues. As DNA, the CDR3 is TGTGCCAGCAGCCCTACGGGACACTTTCAAGAGACCCAGTACTTC. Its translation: CASSPTGHFQETQYF.

DNA of the CDR3: TGTGCCAGCAGTCTGGTCGACAGGGGTCCACCCTACGAGCAGTACTTC. Protein product: CASSLVDRGPPYEQYF. The J gene is TRBJ2-5, the V gene TRBV3-1; 8 nucleotides match TRBD1. The J call may be wrong; the DNA end is better matched by TRBJ2-7. Germline V gives CDR1 LGHDT, CDR2 YNNKEL (reference sequence). The CDR3 totals 16 residues.

This chain's CDR3 is CASSQAPTPNEKLFF. DNA of the CDR3: TGCGCCAGCAGCCAAGCACCGACCCCTAATGAAAAACTGTTTTTT. The rearrangement joins TRBV4-1 to TRBJ1-4; the D is unclear. The V gene lost 1 base and the J gene lost 3 bases, with 9 bases spanning the gap. Germline V gene lookup returns CDR1 MGHRA and CDR2 YSYEKL. The CDR3 consists of 15 residues.

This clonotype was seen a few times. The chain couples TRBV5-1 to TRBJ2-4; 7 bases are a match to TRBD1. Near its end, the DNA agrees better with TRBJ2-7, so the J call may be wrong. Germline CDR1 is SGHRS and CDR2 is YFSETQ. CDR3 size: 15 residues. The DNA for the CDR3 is TGCGCCAGCAGCTCCGGGGACAGTGAAACCTACGAGCAGTACTTC. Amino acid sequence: CASSSGDSETYEQYF.

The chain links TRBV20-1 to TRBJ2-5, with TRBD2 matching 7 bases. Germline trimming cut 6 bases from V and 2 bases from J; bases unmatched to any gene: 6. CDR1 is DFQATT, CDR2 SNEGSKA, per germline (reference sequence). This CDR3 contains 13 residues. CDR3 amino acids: CSAGGGVQETQYF. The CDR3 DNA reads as TGCAGTGCCGGCGGGGGTGTACAAGAGACCCAGTACTTC.

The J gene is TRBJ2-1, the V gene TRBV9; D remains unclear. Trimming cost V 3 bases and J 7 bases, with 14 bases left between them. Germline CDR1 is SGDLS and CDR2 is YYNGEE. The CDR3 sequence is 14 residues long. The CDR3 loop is CASSGPLSSNEQFF. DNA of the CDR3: TGTGCCAGCAGCGGCCCCTTATCCTCGAATGAGCAGTTCTTC.

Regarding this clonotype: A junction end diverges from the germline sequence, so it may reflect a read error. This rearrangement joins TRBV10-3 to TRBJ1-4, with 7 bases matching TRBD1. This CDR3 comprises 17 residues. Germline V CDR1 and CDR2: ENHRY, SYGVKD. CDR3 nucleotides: TGTGTCATCAGTGAGACCGCCCGGGACAGCACAAATGAAAAACTGTTTTTT. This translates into CVISETARDSTNEKLFF.

CDR3 residues: CAIRGQNYGANVLTF. CDR3 nucleotides: TGTGCCATCAGGGGACAGAATTATGGGGCCAACGTCCTGACTTTC. The rearrangement joins TRBV10-3 to TRBJ2-6; TRBD1 agrees at 7 bases. Germline CDR1 reads ENHRY; CDR2 reads SYGVKD. There are 15 residues in the CDR3. V gave up 6 bases and J gave up 3 bases; unmatched junction bases: 5.

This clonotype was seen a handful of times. The CDR3 reads CASSLNGVQETQYF. CDR3 bases: TGTGCCAGCAGCCTAAATGGGGTCCAAGAGACCCAGTACTTC. The genes are TRBV7-2 and TRBJ2-5, with no clear D. Germline CDR1 and CDR2: SGHTA and FQGNSA. The V gene lost 5 bases and the J gene lost 1 base, with 11 bases spanning the gap. This CDR3 has 14 residues.

The DNA for the CDR3 is TGTGCCACCAGCACCAAAAACAGGGAGTCGAATCAGCCCCAGCATTTT. It encodes CATSTKNRESNQPQHF. This rearrangement joins TRBV15 to TRBJ1-5; TRBD1 is a possible D gene (6 bases). Trimming took off 4 bases at V and 4 bases at J, with 17 bases between the two ends. CDR1 LNHNV and CDR2 YYDKDF come from the germline V gene (reference sequence). This CDR3 has 16 residues.

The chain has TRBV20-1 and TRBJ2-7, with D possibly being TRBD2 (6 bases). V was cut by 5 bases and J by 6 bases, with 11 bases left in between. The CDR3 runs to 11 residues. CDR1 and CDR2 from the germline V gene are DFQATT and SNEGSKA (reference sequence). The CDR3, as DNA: TGCAGTGCTTGGCGGGGAGGCGAGCAGTACTTC. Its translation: CSAWRGGEQYF.

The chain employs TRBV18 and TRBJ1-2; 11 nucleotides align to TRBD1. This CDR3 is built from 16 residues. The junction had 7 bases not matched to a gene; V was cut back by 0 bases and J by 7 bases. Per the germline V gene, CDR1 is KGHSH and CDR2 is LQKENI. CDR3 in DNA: TGTGCCAGCTCACCACCACCGGGACAGGGGGTATCTGGCTACACCTTC. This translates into CASSPPPGQGVSGYTF.

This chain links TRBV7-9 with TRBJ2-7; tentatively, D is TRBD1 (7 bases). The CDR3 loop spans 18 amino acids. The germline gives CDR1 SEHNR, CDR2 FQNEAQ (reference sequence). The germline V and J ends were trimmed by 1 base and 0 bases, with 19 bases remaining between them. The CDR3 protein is CASSLGEEQGHFSYEQYF. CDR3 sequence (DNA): TGTGCCAGCAGCTTAGGGGAGGAACAGGGGCACTTCTCCTACGAGCAGTACTTC.

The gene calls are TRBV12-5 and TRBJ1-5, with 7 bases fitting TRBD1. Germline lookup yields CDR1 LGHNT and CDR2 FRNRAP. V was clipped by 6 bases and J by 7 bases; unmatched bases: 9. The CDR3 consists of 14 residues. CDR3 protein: CASGPSQGFQPQHF. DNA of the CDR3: TGTGCTAGTGGCCCCTCACAGGGGTTCCAGCCCCAGCATTTT.

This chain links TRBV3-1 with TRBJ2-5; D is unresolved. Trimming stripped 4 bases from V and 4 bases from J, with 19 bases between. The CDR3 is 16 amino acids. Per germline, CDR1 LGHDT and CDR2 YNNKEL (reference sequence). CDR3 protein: CASSPIASTRRETQYF. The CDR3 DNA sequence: TGTGCCAGCAGCCCAATTGCTTCCACCCGCAGAGAGACCCAGTACTTC.

The CDR3 spells CAISEPPQYNEQFF. The CDR3 DNA sequence: TGTGCCATCAGTGAGCCACCACAGTACAATGAGCAGTTCTTC. The chain combines TRBV10-3 with TRBJ2-1; D is unresolved. CDR3 size: 14 residues. Germline V gene data show CDR1 as ENHRY and CDR2 as SYGVKD. The V end lost 2 bases, the J end lost 4 bases, and 9 bases lay between the germline ends.

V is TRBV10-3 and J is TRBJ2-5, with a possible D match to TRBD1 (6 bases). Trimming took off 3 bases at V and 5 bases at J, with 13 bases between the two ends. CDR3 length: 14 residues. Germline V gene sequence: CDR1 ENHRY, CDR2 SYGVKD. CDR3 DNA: TGTGCCATCAGTGACGCAGGGGTAGGGGAGACCCAGTACTTC. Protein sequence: CAISDAGVGETQYF.